The 31 T cell receptor beta chains reported below all come from one sample, sequenced in a study of CD8+CD57+ T cells in acquired aplastic anemia. The patients chosen for sequencing had shown expansion of CD8+CD57+ cells (detected by flow cytometry). The template for TCR beta VDJ and CDR3 sequence profiling was genomic DNA. TCRdb re-called the reads through MiXCR, storing one row per CDR3 protein. The sample comprises about 180,000 distinct CDR3 sequences, less than 50% of which are singletons, and 1.8% rests with the top ten. Material: sorted CD4+, CD8+, or CD8+CD57+ T cells (not recorded which) from PBMCs. All receptors derive from a human donor with aplastic anemia.

Details on this clonotype: A read error may produce the germline difference seen at one junction end. The rearrangement links TRBV7-9 to TRBJ2-2, with D perhaps TRBD2 (6 bases). The CDR3 consists of 12 residues. Germline CDR1 and CDR2: SEHNR and FQNEAQ (reference sequence). The CDR3 nucleotides read TGTGCCAGCACCACCATTGCCGGGGGGCTGTTTTTT. This codes for CASTTIAGGLFF.

The V gene is TRBV7-3, the J gene TRBJ1-2; 7 bases line up with TRBD1. Per germline, CDR1 SGHTA and CDR2 FQGTGA. J gave up 0 bases and V 6 bases, and 13 bases lay outside the gene matches. The CDR3 totals 17 residues. The CDR3 protein is CASSGGAGTASNYGYTF. The CDR3 DNA follows: TGTGCCAGCAGTGGAGGGGCCGGGACAGCCTCTAACTATGGCTACACCTTC. Combining the CDR3 with reference TRBV7-3 and TRBJ1-2 gives the whole variable domain GAGVSQTPSNKVTEKGKYVELRCDPISGHTALYWYRQSLGQGPEFLIYFQGTGAADDSGLPNDRFFAVRPEGSVSTLKIQRTERGDSAVYLCASSGGAGTASNYGYTFGSGTRLTVV.

This clonotype was found many times. V gene TRBV7-9 combines with J gene TRBJ2-6; 7 nucleotides align to TRBD1. The CDR3 has 18 amino acids. Germline V CDR1 and CDR2: SEHNR, FQNEAQ (reference sequence). V was pared by 5 bases and J by 1 base, with 11 bases of the junction left unmatched. DNA for the CDR3: TGTGCCAGCAGCCCGGACCCGGGACAGAAGTCTGGGGCCAACGTCCTGACTTTC. Translating it yields CASSPDPGQKSGANVLTF.

The CDR3 loop is CASSEIGTDTQYF. The DNA of the CDR3 is TGTGCCAGCAGCGAAATAGGCACAGATACGCAGTATTTT. V and J are TRBV7-3 and TRBJ2-3; D gene unclear. With 5 bases removed from V and 1 base from J, the gap between germline ends came to 7 bases. The CDR3 extends over 13 amino acids. CDR1 is SGHTA and CDR2 is FQGTGA in the germline V gene.

CDR3 coding DNA: TGTGCCAGCAGCTTGATAGGGGCGGGGGGATCACCCCTCCACTTT. Protein: CASSLIGAGGSPLHF. The chain employs TRBV5-4 and TRBJ1-6; the D gene is possibly TRBD1 (5 bases). The V gene lost 1 base and the J gene lost 10 bases, with 15 bases spanning the gap. This CDR3 comprises 15 residues. CDR1 is SGHNT and CDR2 is YYREEE in the germline V gene (reference sequence).

This chain joins TRBV7-9 and TRBJ1-2, with 7 bases matching TRBD1. The CDR3 sequence is 14 residues long. Germline V lookup: CDR1 SEHNR, CDR2 FQNEAQ (reference sequence). V gave up 5 bases and J gave up 3 bases; unmatched junction bases: 6. Here the CDR3 DNA reads TGTGCCAGCAGCCCAGGGGGGGGCCACTATGGCTACACCTTC. It yields the protein CASSPGGGHYGYTF.

This clonotype was counted ten times or more. This rearrangement joins TRBV6-1 to TRBJ1-1; D uncertain. The germline V gene encodes CDR1 MNHNS and CDR2 SASEGT. V gave up 7 bases and J gave up 0 bases, with 12 bases separating them. This CDR3 contains 14 residues. Here the CDR3 reads CASTTGGLNTEAFF. CDR3 coding DNA: TGTGCCAGCACGACGGGAGGTTTGAACACTGAAGCTTTCTTT.

The chain links TRBV15 to TRBJ2-7; no clear D. The V gene lost 5 bases and the J gene lost 0 bases, with 17 bases spanning the gap. This CDR3 contains 16 residues. Germline values: CDR1 LNHNV, CDR2 YYDKDF (reference sequence). This chain's CDR3 is CATSGVVGRLSYEQYF. For the CDR3, the DNA is TGTGCCACCAGCGGGGTGGTGGGCCGACTCTCCTACGAGCAGTACTTC. The entire variable domain, with the rest obtained from reference TRBV15 and TRBJ2-7, is as follows: DAMVIQNPRYQVTQFGKPVTLSCSQTLNHNVMYWYQQKSSQAPKLLFHYYDKDFNNEADTPDNFQSRRPNTSFCFLDIRSPGLGDTAMYLCATSGVVGRLSYEQYFGPGTRLTVT.

This clonotype has a count of ten or more. This chain joins TRBV10-3 and TRBJ2-3; D may be TRBD1 or TRBD2 (5 bases each). The germline V and J ends were trimmed by 4 bases and 6 bases, with 11 bases remaining between them. The CDR3 consists of 13 residues. Germline CDR1 is ENHRY and CDR2 is SYGVKD. CDR3 in DNA: TGTGCCATCAGTGGGGACCCAACGGATACGCAGTATTTT. Protein sequence: CAISGDPTDTQYF.

Notes on this clonotype: Possible read error: a much larger clone is one base away. This chain connects TRBV20-1 to TRBJ2-1, with 9 bases aligning to TRBD2. Per germline, CDR1 DFQATT and CDR2 SNEGSKA (reference sequence). This CDR3 contains 15 residues. This chain's CDR3 is CSAINSGSSYNEQLF. CDR3 nucleotides: TGCAGTGCTATTAATAGCGGGAGCTCCTACAATGAGCAGCTCTTC.

The chain is built from TRBV29-1 and TRBJ2-1; D is unclear. Germline CDR1 and CDR2: SQVTM and ANQGSEA. V dropped 4 bases and J dropped 0 bases, with 10 bases sitting between them. This CDR3 has 14 amino acids. CDR3 region: CSVARRFSYNEQFF. The CDR3 DNA follows: TGCAGCGTTGCCCGGCGGTTCTCCTACAATGAGCAGTTCTTC.

CDR3 nucleotides: TGTGCCAGCACCATCGGGACAGGGGGGTCGTCCGATACGCAGTATTTT. Translating gives CASTIGTGGSSDTQYF. V and J are TRBV25-1 and TRBJ2-3, with 11 bases lining up with TRBD1. This CDR3 contains 16 residues. Germline V gives CDR1 MGHDK, CDR2 SYGVNS. Germline trimming cut 7 bases from V and 6 bases from J; bases unmatched to any gene: 12.

This clonotype was seen repeatedly, ten times or more. The V gene is TRBV6-4, the J gene TRBJ2-5, with TRBD2 matching 14 bases. V lost 4 bases to trimming and J lost 1 base; unmatched junction nucleotides: 2. Germline V CDR1 and CDR2: MRHNA, SNTAGT. This CDR3 is built from 16 residues. Here the CDR3 DNA reads TGTGCCAGCAGTGTAGGACTAGCGGGAGGCCAAGAGACCCAGTACTTC. Protein sequence: CASSVGLAGGQETQYF.

At least ten counts were recorded for this clonotype. This chain connects TRBV7-9 to TRBJ2-7, with D perhaps assigned TRBD1 or TRBD2 (5 bases each). Germline V lookup: CDR1 SEHNR, CDR2 FQNEAQ (reference sequence). The CDR3 is made up of 15 amino acids. V lost 5 bases to trimming and J lost 6 bases, with 20 bases between them. The DNA of the CDR3 is TGTGCCAGCAGCCGATACCGGGACCTTGGAGCCGAGCAGTACTTC. It translates to CASSRYRDLGAEQYF.

This clonotype appeared once. The chain links TRBV20-1 to TRBJ1-5; a possible D gene is TRBD1 (6 bases). The CDR3 sequence is 13 residues long. V was clipped by 3 bases and J by 11 bases, with 17 bases between them. Germline-derived CDR1 and CDR2 are DFQATT and SNEGSKA (reference sequence). The CDR3 coding sequence is TGCAGTGCTAGTCGGGGGCCCAGGCTGACCCAGCATTTT. Translated: CSASRGPRLTQHF.

About this clonotype: A read error is possible here, since a much larger clone lies one base away. The V call is TRBV7-9, the J call TRBJ1-5; D not resolved. CDR3 length: 12 amino acids. Germline CDR1 SEHNR, CDR2 FQNEAQ (reference sequence). Trimming shortened V by 7 bases and J by 10 bases, and 14 bases separated the two germline ends. The CDR3 sequence is CASTSGYGPQHF. The CDR3 nucleotides read TGTGCCAGCACCTCGGGGTATGGCCCCCAGCATTTT.

The chain combines TRBV5-1 with TRBJ2-7; D remains unclear. CDR3 length: 10 amino acids. Trimming stripped 10 bases from V and 4 bases from J, with 9 bases between. Germline V CDR1 and CDR2: SGHRS, YFSETQ. CDR3: CAVDRYEQYF. The CDR3 DNA follows: TGCGCCGTAGACCGGTACGAGCAGTACTTC.

The rearrangement links TRBV24-1 to TRBJ1-5; D might be TRBD1 (5 bases). Germline CDR1 KGHDR, CDR2 SFDVKD. CDR3 length: 14 amino acids. V lost 10 bases, J lost 0 bases, and 12 bases lay in between. The CDR3 is CATQAPYSNQPQHF. CDR3 in DNA: TGTGCCACACAGGCTCCATATAGCAATCAGCCCCAGCATTTT.

Comments on this clonotype: A much larger clone lies a single base off, so this may be a read error. The CDR3 DNA reads as TGTGCCATCAGTGAAAACAGGAGGGATCAGCCCCAGCATTTT. Translation gives CAISENRRDQPQHF. The chain has TRBV10-3 and TRBJ1-5; possible D gene TRBD1, 5 bases. The germline V and J ends were trimmed by 3 bases and 5 bases, with 11 bases remaining between them. The CDR3 spans 14 residues. The V gene's germline CDR1 is ENHRY and CDR2 SYGVKD.

This clonotype was seen many times. The CDR3 protein is CASSLGGLAKYEQYF. In nucleotides, the CDR3 is TGCGCCAGCAGCTTGGGGGGACTAGCTAAATACGAGCAGTACTTC. The V call is TRBV5-1, the J call TRBJ2-7; the match to TRBD2 covers 9 bases. The CDR3 extends over 15 amino acids. Germline-derived CDR1 and CDR2 are SGHRS and YFSETQ. After removal of 0 bases from V and 4 bases from J, the junction contained 5 bases not matched to a gene.

This chain links TRBV7-9 with TRBJ2-5, with 8 bases lining up with TRBD1. The closer fit of TRBJ2-7 to the DNA end suggests the J call may be wrong. There are 14 residues in the CDR3. From germline, CDR1 is SEHNR and CDR2 FQNEAQ (reference sequence). The CDR3 loop is CASSSYQGAHEQYF. CDR3 sequence (DNA): TGTGCCAGCAGCTCCTATCAGGGGGCCCACGAGCAGTACTTC.

The chain has TRBV2 and TRBJ2-1; either TRBD1 or TRBD2 may supply D (6 bases each). V lost 3 bases and J 0 bases, leaving 12 bases between the germline ends. The CDR3 loop spans 16 amino acids. CDR1 is SNHLY and CDR2 is FYNNEI in the germline V gene. The CDR3 nucleotides read TGTGCCAGCAGTGACGGAGGGGGAAGCTCCTACAATGAGCAGTTCTTC. It encodes CASSDGGGSSYNEQFF.

On this clonotype itself: The missing conserved phenylalanine or tryptophan at the end of this CDR3 makes a read error likely. V is TRBV7-3 and J is TRBJ2-1; 7 bases match TRBD2. There are 12 residues in the CDR3. Per the germline V gene, CDR1 is SGHTA and CDR2 is FQGTGA. The V segment lost 5 bases and the J segment 7 bases; nucleotides outside the gene matches: 2. The CDR3 here is CASSPGGNEQFL. The DNA of the CDR3 is TGTGCCAGCAGCCCCGGGGGGAATGAGCAGTTCCTC.

This clonotype was detected many times. The chain employs TRBV7-2 and TRBJ1-1; D is possibly TRBD1 (5 bases). Trimming removed 3 bases at V and 3 bases at J, with 8 bases between. The CDR3 sequence is 13 residues long. Germline V gene lookup returns CDR1 SGHTA and CDR2 FQGNSA. The CDR3 DNA sequence: TGTGCCAGCAGCTTTGTAGGGGACACTGAAGCTTTCTTT. It translates to CASSFVGDTEAFF. Full variable domain (outside the CDR3, taken from reference TRBV7-2 and TRBJ1-1): GAGVSQSPSNKVTEKGKDVELRCDPISGHTALYWYRQSLGQGLEFLIYFQGNSAPDKSGLPSDRFSAERTGGSVSTLTIQRTQQEDSAVYLCASSFVGDTEAFFGQGTRLTVV.

This chain joins TRBV29-1 and TRBJ2-2; D not resolved. The germline V and J ends were trimmed by 6 bases and 0 bases, with 5 bases remaining between them. This CDR3 comprises 12 residues. CDR1 is SQVTM, CDR2 ANQGSEA, per germline. The CDR3 DNA is TGCAGCGTAGCCGCGAACACCGGGGAGCTGTTTTTT. Translated, it gives CSVAANTGELFF.

The gene calls are TRBV10-1 and TRBJ2-5; no reliable D call. Germline CDR1 WNHNN, CDR2 SYGVQD (reference sequence). The length of the CDR3 is 11 residues. Trimming took 2 bases from V and 5 from J, leaving 3 bases between them. CDR3 protein: CASSEMETQYF. CDR3 DNA: TGCGCCAGCAGTGAGATGGAGACCCAGTACTTC.

V and J are TRBV30 and TRBJ1-5; possible D gene TRBD1, 6 bases. The length of the CDR3 is 14 residues. Deletions cut 1 base from V and 6 bases from J, with 13 bases between. Germline loops: CDR1 GTSNPN, CDR2 SVGIG (reference sequence). CDR3 sequence (DNA): TGTGCCTGGAGTGCGCGGGGGGGCGGTCAGCCCCAGCATTTT. Its translation is CAWSARGGGQPQHF.

This chain connects TRBV20-1 to TRBJ1-6, with TRBD1 as a possible D gene (5 bases). This CDR3 is built from 14 residues. CDR1 and CDR2 from the germline V gene are DFQATT and SNEGSKA (reference sequence). V dropped 1 base and J dropped 6 bases, with 10 bases sitting between them. Written as DNA, the CDR3 is TGCAGTGCTAGAGGGGGGTCCGCTAATTCACCCCTCCACTTT. The encoded protein is CSARGGSANSPLHF.

On this clonotype itself: A junction end diverges from the germline sequence, so it may reflect a read error. J is TRBJ1-1 and V is TRBV25-1; TRBD1 matches 7 bases. Looked up from germline, CDR1 is MGHDK and CDR2 is SYGVNS. The CDR3 consists of 16 residues. This chain's CDR3 is CASSLGGLGENAEAFF. The CDR3 DNA reads as TGTGCCAGCTCCCTAGGGGGCTTGGGGGAGAACGCTGAAGCTTTCTTT.

The rearrangement uses TRBV20-1 and TRBJ2-7; D ambiguous. V was trimmed by 7 bases and J by 4 bases, leaving 5 bases between them. In germline, CDR1 is DFQATT, CDR2 SNEGSKA (reference sequence). This CDR3 contains 9 residues. CDR3 bases: TGCAGTGATGATTACGAGCAGTACTTC. Protein sequence: CSDDYEQYF.

The rearrangement joins TRBV5-8 to TRBJ1-1, with D uncertain. The CDR3 runs 13 residues. Germline-derived CDR1 and CDR2 are SGHTS and YDEGEE. V was clipped by 2 bases and J by 4 bases, with 9 bases between them. The CDR3 sequence is CASSFEWATEAFF. DNA for the CDR3: TGTGCCAGCAGCTTTGAGTGGGCCACTGAAGCTTTCTTT.